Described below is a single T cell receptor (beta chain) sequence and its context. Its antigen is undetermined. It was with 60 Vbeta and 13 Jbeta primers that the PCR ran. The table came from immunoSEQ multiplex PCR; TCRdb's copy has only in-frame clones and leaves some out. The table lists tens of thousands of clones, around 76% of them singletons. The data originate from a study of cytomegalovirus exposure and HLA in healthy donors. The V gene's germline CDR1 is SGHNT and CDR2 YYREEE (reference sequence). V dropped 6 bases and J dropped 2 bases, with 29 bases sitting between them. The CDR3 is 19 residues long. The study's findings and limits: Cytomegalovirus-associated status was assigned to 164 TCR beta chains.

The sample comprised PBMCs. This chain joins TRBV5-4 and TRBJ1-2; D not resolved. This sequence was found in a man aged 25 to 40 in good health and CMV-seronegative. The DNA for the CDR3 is TGTGCCAGCACCGCGCCGTTCGGAGGCAGGTTGGATAGGAACTATGGCTACACCTTC. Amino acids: CASTAPFGGRLDRNYGYTF.